This T cell receptor (beta chain) came from a study of Graves' ophthalmopathy and Graves' hyperthyroidism. RNA transcripts served as template for amplifying TCR beta CDR3 sequences. The library came from an HTBI-primed first-round RT-PCR and a second-round multiplex PCR. TCRdb re-called the multiplex PCR reads with MiXCR, one entry per CDR3 protein. The sample consists of a few hundred thousand distinct CDR3 sequences, about 15% of them appearing once. Germline CDR1 MNHNS, CDR2 SASEGT. V lost 5 bases and J lost 3; bases outside the gene matches: 11. The CDR3 runs to 18 residues. This clonotype was seen ten or more times. The antigen remains unidentified. Recruitment covered hyperthyroidism patients aged 18 to 65 whose new diagnosis was of under 2 months' duration. Orbital computed tomography, thyroid ultrasound, TRAb, serum thyroxine and clinical symptoms formed the basis of diagnosis. Study-level points and caveats: The model achieved roughly 66% sensitivity and 72% to 75% specificity for ophthalmopathy progression.

This receptor was taken from an adult woman with stable Graves' hyperthyroidism. The V gene is TRBV6-1, the J gene TRBJ2-5; TRBD2 agrees at 14 bases. Sequencing was performed on peripheral blood. The CDR3 reads CASSPGTSGSNFEETQYF. In DNA form, the CDR3 reads TGTGCCAGCAGTCCCGGGACTAGCGGGAGTAATTTTGAAGAGACCCAGTACTTC.